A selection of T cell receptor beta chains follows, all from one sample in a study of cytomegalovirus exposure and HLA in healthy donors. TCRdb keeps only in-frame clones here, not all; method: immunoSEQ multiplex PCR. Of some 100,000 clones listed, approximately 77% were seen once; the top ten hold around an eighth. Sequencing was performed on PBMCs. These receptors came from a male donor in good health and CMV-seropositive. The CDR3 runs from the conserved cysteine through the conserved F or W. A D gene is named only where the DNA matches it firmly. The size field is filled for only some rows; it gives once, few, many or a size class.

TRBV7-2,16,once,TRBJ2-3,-,TGTGCCAGCAGCCGCTCCGGGGGACCTTCACAGGATACGCAGTATTTT,CASSRSGGPSQDTQYF
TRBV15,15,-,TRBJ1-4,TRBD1,TGTGCCACCAGCAGCCAAACAGGGGGCGGCGAAAAACTGTTTTTT,CATSSQTGGGEKLFF
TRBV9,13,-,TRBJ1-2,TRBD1,TGTGCCAGCAGCGCGGGACAGGGAGTAGAATACACCTTC,CASSAGQGVEYTF
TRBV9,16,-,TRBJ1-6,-,TGTGCCAGCAGCGTAGGGAGCAGGGACTTCAATTCACCCCTCCACTTT,CASSVGSRDFNSPLHF
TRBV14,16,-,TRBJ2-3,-,TGTGCCAGCAGCCCACGCCGGGGGATAAGCACAGATACGCAGTATTTT,CASSPRRGISTDTQYF
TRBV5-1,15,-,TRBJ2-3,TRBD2,TGCGCCAGCAGCTTCACTAGCGGGGGAACAGATACGCAGTATTTT,CASSFTSGGTDTQYF
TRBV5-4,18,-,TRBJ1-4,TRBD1,TGTGCCCGCCTAAGATTGGCGGTCCCCCGGGACAGTAATGAAAAACTGTTTTTT,CARLRLAVPRDSNEKLFF
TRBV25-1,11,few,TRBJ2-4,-,TGTGCCAGCAGTCACGACAGTATTCAGTACTTC,CASSHDSIQYF
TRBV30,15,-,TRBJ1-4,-,TGTGCCTGGAGTGTACGGGGGGGAGCTAATGAAAAACTGTTTTTT,CAWSVRGGANEKLFF
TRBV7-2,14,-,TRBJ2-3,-,TGTGCCAGCAGCTTTGATAGCGGCACAGATACGCAGTATTTT,CASSFDSGTDTQYF
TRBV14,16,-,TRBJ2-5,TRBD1,TGTGCCAGCAGCCAGTACAGGGGGCCTAGGGGCGAGACCCAGTACTTC,CASSQYRGPRGETQYF
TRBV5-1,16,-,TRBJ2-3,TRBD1,TGCGCCAGCAGCTTGGCCCAGACAGGGTTCACAGATACGCAGTATTTT,CASSLAQTGFTDTQYF
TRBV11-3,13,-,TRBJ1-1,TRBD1,TGTGCCAGCAGCTCGCCCAGGGGGCGGGAAGCTTTCTTT,CASSSPRGREAFF
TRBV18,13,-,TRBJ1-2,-,TGTGCCAGCTCACCGCCAGCGGGTGTCGGGTACACCTTC,CASSPPAGVGYTF
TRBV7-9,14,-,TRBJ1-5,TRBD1,TGTGCCAGCAGCAAAACAGGGGGTCATCAGCCCCAGCATTTT,CASSKTGGHQPQHF
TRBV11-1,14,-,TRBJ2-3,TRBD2,TGTGCCAGCAGAAGCGGGGGGGACACAGATACGCAGTATTTT,CASRSGGDTDTQYF
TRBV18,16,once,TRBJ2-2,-,TGTGCCAGCTCACGAATGCAGAACAGGGACACCGGGGAGCTGTTTTTT,CASSRMQNRDTGELFF
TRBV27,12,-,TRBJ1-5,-,TGTGCCAGCAGGGACTATAATCAGCCCCAGCATTTT,CASRDYNQPQHF
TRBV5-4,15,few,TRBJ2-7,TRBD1,TGTGCCAGCAGCCTTGACAGGGGTGCATCCTACGAGCAGTACTTC,CASSLDRGASYEQYF
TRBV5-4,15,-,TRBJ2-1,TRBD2,TGTGCCAGCAGACCAACTAGCGGGGGGAGCAATGAGCAGTTCTTC,CASRPTSGGSNEQFF
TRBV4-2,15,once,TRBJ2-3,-,TGTGCCAGCAGCCAAGCCGGGCTAGAGGGAGATACGCAGTATTTT,CASSQAGLEGDTQYF
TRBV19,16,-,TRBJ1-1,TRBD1,TGTGCCAGTACCAACCCCCCGACAGGGAGAGGCACTGAAGCTTTCTTT,CASTNPPTGRGTEAFF
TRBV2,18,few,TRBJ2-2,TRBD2,TGTGCCAGCAGGGCCAGGACTAGCGGGGGGCTCTACACCGGGGAGCTGTTTTTT,CASRARTSGGLYTGELFF
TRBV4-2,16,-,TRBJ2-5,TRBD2,TGTGCCAGCAGCCAAGAGTTCGAGGCTAGCGGGGGGGCCCGGTACTTC,CASSQEFEASGGARYF
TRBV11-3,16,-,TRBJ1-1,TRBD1,TGTGCCAGCAGCCGACGCATGGACAGGCCGAACACTGAAGCTTTCTTT,CASSRRMDRPNTEAFF
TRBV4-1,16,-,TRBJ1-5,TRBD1,TGCGCCAGCAGACCGGGACAGGCATATAGCAATCAGCCCCAGCATTTT,CASRPGQAYSNQPQHF
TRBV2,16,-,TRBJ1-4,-,TGTGCCAGCAAGAACCCGGACAGAGCAACTAATGAAAAACTGTTTTTT,CASKNPDRATNEKLFF
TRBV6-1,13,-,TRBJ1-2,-,TGTGCCAGCAGTGGCCGTTCAGGGCTTGGCTACACCTTC,CASSGRSGLGYTF
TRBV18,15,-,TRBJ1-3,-,TGTGCCAGCTCAGTCCAAGGAGGATCTGGAAACACCATATATTTT,CASSVQGGSGNTIYF
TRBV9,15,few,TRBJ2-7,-,TGTGCCAGCAGCGCTTCCGGGACTCCCACCTACGAGCAGTACTTC,CASSASGTPTYEQYF
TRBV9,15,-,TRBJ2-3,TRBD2,TGTGCCAGCAGCGTCGTAGCGGGGGGGCCAGATACGCAGTATTTT,CASSVVAGGPDTQYF
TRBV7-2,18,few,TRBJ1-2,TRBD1,TGTGCCAGCAGCTTAGTGTTCCAGGGGGCCGGACTTGAATATGGCTACACCTTC,CASSLVFQGAGLEYGYTF
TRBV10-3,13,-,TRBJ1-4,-,TGTGCCATCAGCACAGGGTATGGTGAAAAACTGTTTTTT,CAISTGYGEKLFF
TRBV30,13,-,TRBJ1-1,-,TGTGCCTGGAGTGTTACCCCAGACACTGAAGCTTTCTTT,CAWSVTPDTEAFF
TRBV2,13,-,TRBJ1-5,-,TGTGCCAGCAGTACATATAGCAATCAGCCCCAGCATTTT,CASSTYSNQPQHF
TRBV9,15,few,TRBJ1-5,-,TGTGCCAGCAGCGCCGACGGGGGGGGGAATCAGCCCCAGCATTTT,CASSADGGGNQPQHF
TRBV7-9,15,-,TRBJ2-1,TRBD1,TGTGCCAGCAGCTTAGTGACAGGGGATTCCGGTGAGCAGTTCTTC,CASSLVTGDSGEQFF
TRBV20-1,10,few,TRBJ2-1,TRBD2,TGCAGTGCTGAGCGGGGGCGGCAGTTCTTC,CSAERGRQFF
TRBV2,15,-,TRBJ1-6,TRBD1,TGTGCCAGCAGTGAAACAGGGGCCTGGGATTCACCCCTCCACTTT,CASSETGAWDSPLHF
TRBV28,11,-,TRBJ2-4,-,TGTGCCAGCAGTCAGGGTGGCATTCAGTACTTC,CASSQGGIQYF
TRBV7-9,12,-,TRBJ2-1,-,TGTGCCAGCAGCCCACTGGGGGCGGAGCAGTTCTTC,CASSPLGAEQFF
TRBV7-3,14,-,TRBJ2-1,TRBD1,TGTGCCAGCAGCTCCGGGACAGGGCACAATGAGCAGTTCTTC,CASSSGTGHNEQFF
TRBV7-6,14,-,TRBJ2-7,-,TGTGCCAGCAGCTTAGGTGGCGGTCGGAACGAGCAGTACTTC,CASSLGGGRNEQYF
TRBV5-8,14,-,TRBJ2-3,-,TGTGCCAGCAGCTTGGCGGACTATCGGGTTACGCAGTATTTT,CASSLADYRVTQYF
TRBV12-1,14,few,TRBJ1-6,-,TGTGCCAGCAGCTACCCCCAGGTGGATTCACCCCTCCACTTT,CASSYPQVDSPLHF
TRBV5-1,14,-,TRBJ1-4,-,TGCGCCAGCAGCTTGACCCGGACTAATGAAAAACTGTTTTTT,CASSLTRTNEKLFF
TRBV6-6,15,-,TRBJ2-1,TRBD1,TGTGCCAGCTTCCCCCGGGACAGGGGGAAGGATGAGCAGTTCTTC,CASFPRDRGKDEQFF
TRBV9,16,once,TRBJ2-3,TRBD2,TGTGCCAGCAGCGTAGAGGATAGCGGGATCACAGATACGCAGTATTTT,CASSVEDSGITDTQYF
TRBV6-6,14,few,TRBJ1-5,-,TGTGCCAGCAGCCCCAGGGGCAGCAATCAGCCCCAGCATTTT,CASSPRGSNQPQHF
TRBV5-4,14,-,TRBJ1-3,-,TGTGCCAGCAGCTTCGAGGTTGCAGGAAACACCATATATTTT,CASSFEVAGNTIYF
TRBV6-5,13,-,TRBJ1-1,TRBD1,TGTGCCAGCAGTTACCCGGGACAGAGGGGAGCTTTCTTT,CASSYPGQRGAFF
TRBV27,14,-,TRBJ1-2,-,TGTGCCAGCAGTTTATCAGTCAGGGCCTATGGCTACACCTTC,CASSLSVRAYGYTF
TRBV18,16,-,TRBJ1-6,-,TGTGCCAGCTCACCCCCAGGAGGCGGCCGCAATTCACCCCTCCACTTT,CASSPPGGGRNSPLHF